This T cell receptor (beta chain) was observed in a study of blood T cell repertoires in COVID-19. V gave up 6 bases and J gave up 0 bases; unmatched junction bases: 4. The CDR3 has 15 residues. Per the germline V gene, CDR1 is SQVTM and CDR2 is ANQGSEA. This table comes from immunoSEQ multiplex PCR, and its TCRdb copy is limited to in-frame clones, with some not included. The repertoire holds about 180,000 clones, with around 89% as singletons. V gene TRBV29-1 combines with J gene TRBJ2-2; 10 bases agree with TRBD1. This receptor was obtained from a woman aged 30 to 39 with acute or convalescent COVID-19. The sequenced sample was peripheral blood. The CDR3 reads CSVSTGGANTGELFF. The CDR3 DNA reads TGCAGCGTCTCGACAGGGGGCGCGAACACCGGGGAGCTGTTTTTT.